These 5 T cell receptor beta chains share one sample of origin, sequenced in a study of T-cell reconstitution after alpha-beta-depleted transplantation in children. Construction of the TCRbeta library involved unique molecular identifiers. Using its own MiXCR run on the PCR reads, TCRdb lists one record per CDR3 protein. The table includes roughly 220,000 distinct CDR3 sequences, around 11% detected once. This material consisted of PBMCs from the stem cell graft donor, taken from the stem cell graft. Receptors originate from a human donor who donated a stem cell graft to a child with acute lymphoblastic leukemia.

This clonotype was found many times. The V gene is TRBV5-1, the J gene TRBJ1-2, with D hard to call. Trimming cost V 6 bases and J 5 bases, with 17 bases left between them. The CDR3 has 14 residues. The V gene's germline CDR1 is SGHRS and CDR2 YFSETQ. CDR3 sequence: CASMAEAASYGYTF. For the CDR3, the DNA is TGCGCCAGCATGGCGGAGGCTGCCTCTTATGGCTACACCTTC.

Ten or more counts support this clonotype. This rearrangement joins TRBV14 to TRBJ2-1; 15 bases fit TRBD2. This CDR3 has 19 residues. Germline CDR1 and CDR2: SGHDN and FVKESK. V was pared by 3 bases and J by 1 base, with 7 bases of the junction left unmatched. The CDR3 bases are TGTGCCAGCAGCCACTTGGGACTAGCGGGAGGTAAATCCTACAATGAGCAGTTCTTC. Translated, it gives CASSHLGLAGGKSYNEQFF.

The rearrangement links TRBV7-2 to TRBJ2-3, with a tentative D call TRBD1 (6 bases). Trimming removed 4 bases at V and 0 bases at J, with 14 bases between. The CDR3 length is 16 residues. Germline V gene data show CDR1 as SGHTA and CDR2 as FQGNSA. The chain's CDR3 is CASSWGPEGSTDTQYF. The CDR3 DNA sequence: TGTGCCAGCAGCTGGGGGCCAGAGGGAAGCACAGATACGCAGTATTTT.

In its sample, this clonotype was seen many times. V usage is TRBV29-1 and J usage is TRBJ2-1, with D unclear. Trimming removed 3 bases from V and 7 bases from J, with 13 bases in between. There are 13 residues in the CDR3. The germline V gene has CDR1 SQVTM and CDR2 ANQGSEA. CDR3 amino acids: CSVEIPLGNEQFF. The CDR3 DNA follows: TGCAGCGTTGAGATCCCTTTGGGTAATGAGCAGTTCTTC.

This chain connects TRBV7-9 to TRBJ2-1, with D possibly being TRBD1 (5 bases). The V end was cut by 0 bases, the J end by 9 bases, with 9 bases between. Germline V gene lookup returns CDR1 SEHNR and CDR2 FQNEAQ (reference sequence). This CDR3 spans 13 amino acids. The CDR3 is CASSLAGQAEQFF. Written as DNA, the CDR3 is TGTGCCAGCAGCTTAGCGGGGCAGGCTGAGCAGTTCTTC.